This T cell receptor (beta chain) was observed in a study of blood T cell repertoires in COVID-19. Sequencing was performed with immunoSEQ multiplex PCR; in TCRdb, only in-frame clones are kept and a portion is missing. This table has about 140,000 clones, about 80% appearing once. The germline V and J ends were trimmed by 4 bases and 0 bases, with 10 bases remaining between them. From germline, CDR1 is SQVTM and CDR2 ANQGSEA. The CDR3 is made up of 14 amino acids. Participants were aged about 18 to 95 years, lived in 20 to 25 US areas, and enrolled virtually. Sequenced material: PBMCs or T cells enriched from blood (not recorded which). The TCR originated in a young woman who had been exposed to COVID-19. V and J are TRBV29-1 and TRBJ2-1, with D uncertain. CDR3 coding DNA: TGCAGCGTTGGGTTTAAGAGCTCCTACAATGAGCAGTTCTTC. This gives the protein CSVGFKSSYNEQFF.